The T cell receptor beta chain under discussion was sequenced for a study of graft-versus-host responses after intestinal transplantation. Overall study: Every recipient had anti-thymocyte globulin induction and roughly 3 years of tacrolimus plus steroids.

The repertoire was sequenced with immunoSEQ multiplex PCR; TCRdb's copy has only in-frame clones and lacks some. The table has fewer than 150,000 clones, about 92% seen once. Of note for this clone: Its antigen is unknown.

Study-level points and caveats: GvH clones detected in recipient marrow included some appearing first in ileum or blood. GvH clone levels peaked in circulation, and this peak was associated with early post-transplant HvG declines.

The TCR was taken from a human donor who received an intestinal transplant. Material: unstimulated CD4+ T cells sorted from spleen or lymph node cells, obtained before intestinal transplant.

The CDR3 loop reads CASSWVHEQYF. CDR3 bases: TGCGCCAGCAGTTGGGTCCACGAGCAGTACTTC. The chain couples TRBV10-1 to TRBJ2-7; D unclear. The CDR3 is 11 residues long. V was pared by 5 bases and J by 5 bases, with 7 bases between. CDR1 and CDR2 from the germline V gene are WNHNN and SYGVQD (reference sequence).